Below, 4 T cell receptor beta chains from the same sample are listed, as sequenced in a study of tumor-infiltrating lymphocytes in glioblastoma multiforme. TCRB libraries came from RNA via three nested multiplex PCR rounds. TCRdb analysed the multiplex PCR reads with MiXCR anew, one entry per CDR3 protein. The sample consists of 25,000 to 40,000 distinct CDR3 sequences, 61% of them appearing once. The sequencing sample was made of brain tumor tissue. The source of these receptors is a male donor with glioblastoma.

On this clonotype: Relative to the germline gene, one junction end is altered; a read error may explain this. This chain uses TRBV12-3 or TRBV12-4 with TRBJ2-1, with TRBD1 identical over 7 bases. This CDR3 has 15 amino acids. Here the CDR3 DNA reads TGTACCAGCAGTTTCTTGGACAGGCGGAGAAATGAGCCGTTCTTC. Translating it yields CTSSFLDRRRNEPFF.

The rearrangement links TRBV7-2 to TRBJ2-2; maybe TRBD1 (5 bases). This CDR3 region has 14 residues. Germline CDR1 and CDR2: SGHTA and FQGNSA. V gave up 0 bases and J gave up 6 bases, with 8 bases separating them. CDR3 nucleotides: TGTGCCAGCAGCTTAGCGGCAGGGCCCGGGGAGCTGTTTTTT. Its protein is CASSLAAGPGELFF.

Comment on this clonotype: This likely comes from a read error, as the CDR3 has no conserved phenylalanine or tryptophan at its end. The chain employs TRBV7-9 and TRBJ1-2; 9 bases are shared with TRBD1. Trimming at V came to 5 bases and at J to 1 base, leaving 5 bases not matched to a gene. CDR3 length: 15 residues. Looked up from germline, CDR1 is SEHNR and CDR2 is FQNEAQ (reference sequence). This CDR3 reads CASSLRQGVNYGYTL. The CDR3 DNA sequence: TGTGCCAGCAGCCTACGACAGGGGGTTAACTATGGCTACACCCTC.

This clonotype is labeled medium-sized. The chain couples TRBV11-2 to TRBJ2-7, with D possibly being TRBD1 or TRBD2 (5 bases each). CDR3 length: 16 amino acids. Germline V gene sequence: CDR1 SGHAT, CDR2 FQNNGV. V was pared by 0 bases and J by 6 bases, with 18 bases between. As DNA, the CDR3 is TGTGCCAGCAGCTTAGATATTAGGTGGGACGAGAGCGAGCAGTACTTC. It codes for CASSLDIRWDESEQYF.